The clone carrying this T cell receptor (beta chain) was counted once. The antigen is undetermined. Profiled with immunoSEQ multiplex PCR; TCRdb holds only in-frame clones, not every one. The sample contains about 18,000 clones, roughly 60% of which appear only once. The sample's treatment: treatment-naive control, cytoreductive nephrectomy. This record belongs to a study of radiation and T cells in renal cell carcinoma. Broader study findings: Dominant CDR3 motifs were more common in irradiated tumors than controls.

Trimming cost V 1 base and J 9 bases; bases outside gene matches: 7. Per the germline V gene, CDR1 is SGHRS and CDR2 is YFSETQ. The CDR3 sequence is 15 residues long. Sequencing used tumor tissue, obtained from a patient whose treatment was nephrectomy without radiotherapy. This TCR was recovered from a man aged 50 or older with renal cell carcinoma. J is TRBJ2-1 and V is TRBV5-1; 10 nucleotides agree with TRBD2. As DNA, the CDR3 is TGCGCCAGCAGCTTGTCTAGCGGGAGCGGCGGTGAGCAGTTCTTC. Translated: CASSLSSGSGGEQFF. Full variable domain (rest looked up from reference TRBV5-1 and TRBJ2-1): KAGVTQTPRYLIKTRGQQVTLSCSPISGHRSVSWYQQTPGQGLQFLFEYFSETQRNKGNFPGRFSGRQFSNSRSEMNVSTLELGDSALYLCASSLSSGSGGEQFFGPGTRLTVL.